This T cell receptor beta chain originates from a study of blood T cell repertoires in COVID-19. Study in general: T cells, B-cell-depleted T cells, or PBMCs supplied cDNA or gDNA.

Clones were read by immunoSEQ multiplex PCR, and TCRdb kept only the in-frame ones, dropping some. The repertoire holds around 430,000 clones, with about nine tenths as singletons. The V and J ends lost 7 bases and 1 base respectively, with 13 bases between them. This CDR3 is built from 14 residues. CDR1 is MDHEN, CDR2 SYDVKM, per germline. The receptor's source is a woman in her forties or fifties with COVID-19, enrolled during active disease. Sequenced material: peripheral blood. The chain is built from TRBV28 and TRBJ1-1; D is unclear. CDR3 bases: TGTGCCAGCATCACGGGATATCAGAACACTGAAGCTTTCTTT. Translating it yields CASITGYQNTEAFF.